These 24 T cell receptor beta chains share one sample of origin, sequenced in a study of cytomegalovirus exposure and HLA in healthy donors. With 60 Vbeta and 13 Jbeta primers, the PCR was carried out. TCRdb keeps only in-frame clones here, not all; method: immunoSEQ multiplex PCR. There are some 160,000 clones in the sample; roughly 83% occur only once, and around 1.6% lies in the top ten. Sample: PBMCs. Receptors were obtained from a woman under 30 in good health and CMV-seronegative.

The CDR3 bases are TGTGGAAGTGCGAGTGACACTGAAGCTTTCTTT. Translated: CGSASDTEAFF. V is TRBV28 and J is TRBJ1-1; D remains unclear. Germline V gene sequence: CDR1 MDHEN, CDR2 SYDVKM. The CDR3 runs to 11 residues.

The chain combines TRBV28 with TRBJ2-7; 10 bases map to TRBD2. Germline CDR1 is MDHEN and CDR2 is SYDVKM. This CDR3 is 15 amino acids long. With 6 bases clipped from V and 6 bases from J, the junction kept 11 bases outside the gene matches. DNA of the CDR3: TGTGCCAGCAGGGGGAGCGGGGGGGCAGTAAGCGAGCAGTACTTC. This encodes CASRGSGGAVSEQYF. Looking up the rest from reference TRBV28 and TRBJ2-7 gives the full variable domain: DVKVTQSSRYLVKRTGEKVFLECVQDMDHENMFWYRQDPGLGLRLIYFSYDVKMKEKGDIPEGYSVSREKKERFSLILESASTNQTSMYLCASRGSGGAVSEQYFGPGTRLTVT.

The chain joins TRBV28 to TRBJ2-7, with D possibly TRBD1 on 7 matching bases. This CDR3 has 15 residues. The germline V gene has CDR1 MDHEN and CDR2 SYDVKM. V shed 3 bases and J shed 12 bases, with 24 bases lying between them. As DNA, the CDR3 is TGTGCCAGCAGTTTTCAGGGGGGCGGCACAAAAAAGGGGTACTTC. Protein sequence: CASSFQGGGTKKGYF.

The chain carries TRBV2 and TRBJ2-3; 8 bases fit TRBD1. Losses at the gene ends were 5 bases for V and 3 bases for J; bases not matched to a gene: 10. Per the germline V gene, CDR1 is SNHLY and CDR2 is FYNNEI. The CDR3 sequence is 16 residues long. CDR3 loop: CASSITRTGRTDTQYF. CDR3 DNA: TGTGCCAGCAGTATCACAAGGACAGGGAGGACAGATACGCAGTATTTT.

This clone appeared a single time. The chain joins TRBV6-1 to TRBJ1-1; TRBD1 is a possible D gene (5 bases). Germline V gene data show CDR1 as MNHNS and CDR2 as SASEGT. The CDR3 contains 15 residues. The V end was cut by 8 bases, the J end by 3 bases, with 19 bases between. In DNA form, the CDR3 reads TGTGCCAGCGGTCCCCAGGGCCCTCGGTACACTGAAGCTTTCTTT. Translated, it gives CASGPQGPRYTEAFF.

The V call is TRBV14, the J call TRBJ1-2, with no clear D. Germline-derived CDR1 and CDR2 are SGHDN and FVKESK. This CDR3 comprises 15 residues. Trimming shortened V by 1 base and J by 2 bases, and 11 bases separated the two germline ends. In DNA form, the CDR3 reads TGTGCCAGCAGCCAAGCTAACGGGTTCAACTATGGCTACACCTTC. Residues: CASSQANGFNYGYTF.

CDR3 sequence: CASTLQQGNYGYTF. In nucleotides, the CDR3 is TGTGCCAGCACCCTCCAACAGGGAAACTATGGCTACACCTTC. This chain connects TRBV2 to TRBJ1-2, with D perhaps matching TRBD1 (6 bases). Germline V gives CDR1 SNHLY, CDR2 FYNNEI. The CDR3 covers 14 residues. V lost 7 bases and J lost 2, with 14 bases in between.

Here the CDR3 reads CASSLSGATGELFF. CDR3 in DNA: TGTGCCAGCAGTTTATCGGGAGCGACCGGGGAGCTGTTTTTT. This rearrangement joins TRBV28 to TRBJ2-2; possibly TRBD2 for D (6 bases). Trimming stripped 1 base from V and 5 bases from J, with 8 bases between. Germline V gives CDR1 MDHEN, CDR2 SYDVKM. The CDR3 loop spans 14 amino acids.

This chain links TRBV6-1 with TRBJ1-1; D is perhaps TRBD1 (6 bases). From germline, CDR1 is MNHNS and CDR2 SASEGT. The CDR3 loop spans 14 amino acids. Trimming removed 7 bases from V and 2 bases from J, with 14 bases in between. Here the CDR3 DNA reads TGTGCCAGCATACCGGGACACTACAACACTGAAGCTTTCTTT. Translation: CASIPGHYNTEAFF.

V and J are TRBV4-2 and TRBJ1-2, with 7 bases identical to TRBD1. This CDR3 spans 15 amino acids. The germline gives CDR1 LGHNA, CDR2 YNFKEQ. V lost 1 base to trimming and J lost 0 bases; unmatched junction nucleotides: 2. CDR3 loop: CASSQGDRSNYGYTF. The CDR3, as DNA: TGTGCCAGCAGCCAAGGGGACAGATCTAACTATGGCTACACCTTC.

V gene TRBV18 combines with J gene TRBJ2-2, with 9 nucleotides matching TRBD1. The V gene end was trimmed by 5 bases and the J gene end by 0 bases; junction bases not matched to a gene: 1. There are 15 residues in the CDR3. Germline CDR1 is KGHSH and CDR2 is LQKENI. The CDR3 DNA reads TGTGCCAGCTCAGACAGGGGGACGAACACCGGGGAGCTGTTTTTT. Protein sequence: CASSDRGTNTGELFF.

This sequence joins TRBV7-2 and TRBJ1-3, with D unresolved. This CDR3 region has 14 residues. Per germline, CDR1 SGHTA and CDR2 FQGNSA. Trimming took off 1 base at V and 5 bases at J, with 9 bases between the two ends. The CDR3 sequence: CASSLDGSRNTIYF. The CDR3 bases are TGTGCCAGCAGCTTAGATGGGAGTCGAAACACCATATATTTT.

The chain couples TRBV6-5 to TRBJ2-5; TRBD2 is a possible D gene (6 bases). Near its end, the DNA agrees better with TRBJ2-7, so the J call may be wrong. Germline loops: CDR1 MNHEY, CDR2 SVGAGI. CDR3 length: 15 amino acids. The DNA of the CDR3 is TGTGCCAGCAGTCCCTCGGGGGTTCGACTCTACGAGCAGTACTTC. It specifies CASSPSGVRLYEQYF.

The chain has TRBV5-1 and TRBJ2-3; D remains ambiguous. CDR1 and CDR2 from the germline V gene are SGHRS and YFSETQ. This CDR3 comprises 14 residues. V was trimmed by 4 bases and J by 2 bases, leaving 11 bases between them. The CDR3 loop reads CASSPGEITDTQYF. The CDR3 DNA reads TGCGCCAGCAGCCCTGGTGAGATCACAGATACGCAGTATTTT.

The V gene is TRBV5-1, the J gene TRBJ1-1, with D possibly TRBD1 on 6 matching bases. Germline V gives CDR1 SGHRS, CDR2 YFSETQ. Trimming left V 4 bases short and J 2 bases short, with 12 bases between. There are 14 residues in the CDR3. CDR3 coding DNA: TGCGCCAGCAGCCTCAGGACAGCCAACACTGAAGCTTTCTTT. Its protein is CASSLRTANTEAFF.

V and J are TRBV18 and TRBJ1-2, with 11 bases fitting TRBD1. Germline V lookup: CDR1 KGHSH, CDR2 LQKENI. CDR3 length: 13 amino acids. The V and J ends lost 6 bases and 8 bases, in that order; junction bases with no gene match: 5. CDR3 region: CASSLDRGRGYTF. The CDR3 coding sequence is TGTGCCAGCTCCCTGGACAGGGGGCGCGGCTACACCTTC.

In this sample, this clone turned up once. The chain is built from TRBV10-1 and TRBJ1-1, with D unclear. Trimming took 5 bases from V and 0 from J, leaving 4 bases between them. This CDR3 has 12 residues. The germline V gene encodes CDR1 WNHNN and CDR2 SYGVQD (reference sequence). The CDR3 region is CASSSVNTEAFF. DNA for the CDR3: TGCGCCAGCAGTTCAGTGAACACTGAAGCTTTCTTT.

The J gene is TRBJ1-2, the V gene TRBV25-1; D not certain. This CDR3 has 14 amino acids. The V end was cut by 3 bases, the J end by 4 bases, with 12 bases between. CDR1 and CDR2 (germline): MGHDK, SYGVNS. CDR3 region: CASSDFPQAYGYTF. The CDR3 nucleotides read TGTGCCAGCAGTGATTTCCCGCAGGCCTATGGCTACACCTTC.

This clone appeared once. The chain joins TRBV13 to TRBJ2-7; 10 nucleotides line up with TRBD2. The V gene end was trimmed by 5 bases and the J gene end by 2 bases; junction bases not matched to a gene: 6. The CDR3 consists of 15 residues. Germline CDR1 PRHDT, CDR2 FYEKMQ (reference sequence). CDR3 DNA sequence: TGTGCCAGCAGCACCGAGCGGGGGGGCGCCTACGAGCAGTACTTC. Translated, it gives CASSTERGGAYEQYF.

The chain links TRBV2 to TRBJ2-3, with TRBD1 identical over 8 bases. V was clipped by 0 bases and J by 5 bases; unmatched bases: 4. Germline V gene sequence: CDR1 SNHLY, CDR2 FYNNEI. This CDR3 is built from 15 residues. The CDR3 coding sequence is TGTGCCAGCAGTGAAGCCGTCAGGGGGCGAGATACGCAGTATTTT. It encodes CASSEAVRGRDTQYF.

V gene TRBV18 combines with J gene TRBJ1-6; D gene uncertain. There are 12 residues in the CDR3. Trimming cost V 3 bases and J 8 bases, with 5 bases left between them. The germline V gene has CDR1 KGHSH and CDR2 LQKENI. The CDR3 sequence is CASSPGDSPLHF. DNA of the CDR3: TGTGCCAGCTCACCCGGGGATTCACCCCTCCACTTT. The variable domain in full, completed from reference TRBV18 and TRBJ1-6, reads NAGVMQNPRHLVRRRGQEARLRCSPMKGHSHVYWYRQLPEEGLKFMVYLQKENIIDESGMPKERFSAEFPKEGPSILRIQQVVRGDSAAYFCASSPGDSPLHFGNGTRLTVT.

CDR3: CASSSGQGGIGEKLFF. In DNA, the CDR3 is TGCGCCAGCAGCTCCGGACAGGGGGGAATCGGAGAAAAACTGTTTTTT. This chain uses TRBV5-1 with TRBJ1-4; 10 bases are a match to TRBD1. CDR3 size: 16 residues. Germline CDR1 reads SGHRS; CDR2 reads YFSETQ. The J segment lost 8 bases and the V segment lost 3 bases, leaving 10 bases of the junction unmatched.

The V gene is TRBV19, the J gene TRBJ1-4; D is perhaps TRBD1 (5 bases). This CDR3 is built from 16 residues. CDR1 LNHDA and CDR2 SQIVND come from the germline V gene (reference sequence). The V end was cut by 10 bases, the J end by 7 bases, with 25 bases between. The CDR3 bases are TGTGCCACCAACCCCACTAACAGGATCATTCCTGAAAAACTGTTTTTT. It yields the protein CATNPTNRIIPEKLFF.

CDR3 sequence (DNA): TGTGCCAGCAGGGGCCTCGGGGCCGGGGGGTGGAATGAGCAGTTCTTC. This codes for CASRGLGAGGWNEQFF. The rearrangement joins TRBV6-4 to TRBJ2-1; 7 nucleotides match TRBD2. The V and J ends lost 6 bases and 7 bases, in that order; junction bases with no gene match: 15. The CDR3 is 16 amino acids. The germline V gene encodes CDR1 MRHNA and CDR2 SNTAGT.